This is a list of T cell receptor beta chains from one sample in a study of control samples from healthy donors and cancer patients. TCRdb keeps only in-frame clones here, not all; method: immunoSEQ multiplex PCR. The data show over 120,000 clones, about 91% seen once. Material for sequencing was blood. Receptor source: a man younger than 40 in good health. Each CDR3 is given with its conserved first and last residue. A D gene is named only where the DNA matches it firmly. Only part of the rows carry a size: once, few, many, or a class if the clone is expanded.

D	J	V	length	size	CDR3	DNA
-	TRBJ1-6	TRBV28	14	-	CASSFGIYNSPLHF	TGTGCCAGCAGTTTCGGGATTTATAATTCACCCCTCCACTTT
-	TRBJ2-1	TRBV7-9	15	-	CASSSGISSYNEQFF	TGTGCCAGCAGTTCAGGGATTAGCTCCTACAATGAGCAGTTCTTC
-	TRBJ1-1	TRBV24-1	14	-	CATSDGGGYTEAFF	TGTGCCACCAGTGATGGTGGGGGCTACACTGAAGCTTTCTTT
-	TRBJ1-1	TRBV30	11	-	CAWSVYTEAFF	TGTGCCTGGAGTGTATATACTGAAGCTTTCTTT
-	TRBJ1-5	TRBV14	13	-	CASSQDWFQPQHF	TGTGCCAGCAGCCAAGACTGGTTCCAGCCCCAGCATTTT
TRBD2	TRBJ2-7	TRBV5-4	16	-	CASSLVVAGGSYEQYF	TGTGCCAGCAGCTTGGTCGTAGCGGGGGGCTCCTACGAGCAGTACTTC
-	TRBJ2-7	TRBV2	15	once	CASKDPQGTSYEQYF	TGTGCCAGCAAGGACCCGCAGGGGACGTCCTACGAGCAGTACTTC
-	TRBJ2-5	TRBV18	15	-	CASSPNQGPGETQYF	TGTGCCAGCTCACCAAACCAGGGCCCAGGAGAGACCCAGTACTTC
-	TRBJ2-2	TRBV5-1	14	-	CASSLRQNTGELFF	TGCGCCAGCAGCTTAAGACAGAACACCGGGGAGCTGTTTTTT
-	TRBJ1-1	TRBV5-1	13	few	CASSFVQGIEAFF	TGCGCCAGCAGCTTCGTCCAGGGGATAGAAGCTTTCTTT
-	TRBJ1-4	TRBV9	16	-	CASSASGKATNEKLFF	TGTGCCAGCAGCGCCTCCGGGAAAGCAACTAATGAAAAACTGTTTTTT
-	TRBJ2-5	TRBV6-6	15	-	CASSYLGLGQETQYF	TGTGCCAGCAGTTACTTGGGGCTCGGCCAAGAGACCCAGTACTTC
-	TRBJ1-1	TRBV9	15	-	CASSESTGGGYVAFF	TGTGCCAGCAGCGAAAGTACGGGCGGGGGCTATGTGGCTTTCTTT
-	TRBJ2-7	TRBV11-3	19	once	CASSLDRGQRPVGSYEQYF	TGTGCCAGCAGCTTAGATAGGGGCCAACGGCCAGTGGGCTCCTACGAGCAGTACTTC
-	TRBJ1-1	TRBV6-5	13	once	CASSLTGYTEAFF	TGTGCCAGCAGCCTAACAGGGTACACTGAAGCTTTCTTT
TRBD1	TRBJ1-1	TRBV27	16	-	CASSPTGGGYDTEAFF	TGTGCCAGCAGTCCGACAGGGGGGGGATATGACACTGAAGCTTTCTTT
-	TRBJ1-2	TRBV16	15	-	CASSQSIAVNYGYTF	TGTGCCAGCAGCCAATCGATAGCAGTTAACTATGGCTACACCTTC
TRBD2	TRBJ2-3	TRBV9	16	-	CASSPMGRGGTDTQYF	TGTGCCAGCAGCCCCATGGGGCGGGGGGGCACAGATACGCAGTATTTT
-	TRBJ1-6	TRBV18	14	once	CASSPKQGGSPLHF	TGTGCCAGCTCACCAAAACAGGGAGGCTCACCCCTCCACTTT
-	TRBJ2-1	TRBV10-3	14	once	CALSRGGGGNEQFF	TGTGCCCTTAGCCGGGGAGGAGGGGGCAATGAGCAGTTCTTC
-	TRBJ1-6	TRBV3-1/TRBV3-2	15	-	CASSPVTSGDSPLHF	TGTGCCAGCAGCCCGGTAACCTCCGGGGACTCACCCCTCCACTTT
-	TRBJ2-7	TRBV30	14	-	CAWSARDSPYEQYF	TGTGCCTGGAGTGCCCGGGACTCTCCCTACGAGCAGTACTTC
-	TRBJ2-3	TRBV15	12	-	CATSRDAATQYF	TGTGCCACCAGCAGAGATGCAGCCACGCAGTATTTT
-	TRBJ2-4	TRBV5-6	15	-	CASSQPGTAKNIQYF	TGTGCCAGCAGTCAGCCCGGGACAGCCAAAAACATTCAGTACTTC
TRBD1	TRBJ1-1	TRBV12-3/TRBV12-4	13	-	CARPGQGYTEAFF	TGTGCCAGGCCGGGACAGGGATACACTGAAGCTTTCTTT
TRBD1	TRBJ2-7	TRBV14	15	-	CASSQEGRGFYEQYF	TGTGCCAGCAGCCAAGAAGGCAGGGGGTTCTACGAGCAGTACTTC
-	TRBJ2-7	TRBV19	15	-	CASSIRDSSSYEQYF	TGTGCCAGTAGTATCCGGGACTCGAGCTCCTACGAGCAGTACTTC
-	TRBJ1-2	TRBV29-1	14	-	CSVDLGSREYGYTF	TGCAGCGTTGATCTGGGCAGCAGGGAGTATGGCTACACCTTC
-	TRBJ2-3	TRBV10-1	13	-	CASSEGSKDTQYF	TGCGCCAGCAGTGAGGGTAGTAAGGATACGCAGTATTTT
-	TRBJ1-1	TRBV19	14	-	CASSMGSSNTEAFF	TGTGCCAGTAGTATGGGGAGCAGCAACACTGAAGCTTTCTTT
TRBD1	TRBJ1-1	TRBV19	14	-	CASSPRTGGTEAFF	TGTGCCAGTAGTCCCCGGACAGGGGGCACTGAAGCTTTCTTT
-	TRBJ2-6	TRBV7-3	15	-	CASSVDGAGANVLTF	TGTGCCAGCAGCGTAGACGGGGCCGGGGCCAACGTCCTGACTTTC
TRBD2	TRBJ2-3	TRBV2	16	-	CASTSPLAGGLDTQYF	TGTGCCAGCACTTCCCCACTAGCGGGGGGACTAGATACGCAGTATTTT
-	TRBJ1-5	TRBV28	16	-	CASSFRGIYSNQPQHF	TGTGCCAGCAGTTTTAGGGGGATTTATAGCAATCAGCCCCAGCATTTT